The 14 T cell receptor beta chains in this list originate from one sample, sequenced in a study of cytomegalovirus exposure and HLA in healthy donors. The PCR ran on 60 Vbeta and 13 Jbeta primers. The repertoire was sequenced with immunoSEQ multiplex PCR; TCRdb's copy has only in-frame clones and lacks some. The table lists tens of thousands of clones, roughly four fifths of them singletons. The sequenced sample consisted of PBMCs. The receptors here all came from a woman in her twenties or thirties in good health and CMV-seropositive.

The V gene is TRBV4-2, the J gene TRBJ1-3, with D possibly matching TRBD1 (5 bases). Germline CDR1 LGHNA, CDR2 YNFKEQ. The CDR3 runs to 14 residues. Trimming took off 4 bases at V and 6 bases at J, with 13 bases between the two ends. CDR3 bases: TGTGCCAGCAGCCCGGGGGGGGGTTTAAACACCATATATTTT. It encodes CASSPGGGLNTIYF.

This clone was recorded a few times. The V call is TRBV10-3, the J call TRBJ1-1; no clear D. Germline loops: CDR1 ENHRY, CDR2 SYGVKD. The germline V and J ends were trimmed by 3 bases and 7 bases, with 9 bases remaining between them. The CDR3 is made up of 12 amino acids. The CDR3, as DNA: TGTGCCATCAGTGAACGAGATTATGAAGCTTTCTTT. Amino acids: CAISERDYEAFF.

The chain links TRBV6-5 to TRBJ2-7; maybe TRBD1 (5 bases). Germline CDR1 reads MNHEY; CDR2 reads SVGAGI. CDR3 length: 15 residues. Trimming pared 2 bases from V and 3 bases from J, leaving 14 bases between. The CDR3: CASSYRGTRFYEQYF. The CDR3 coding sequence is TGTGCCAGCAGTTACAGGGGTACCCGATTCTACGAGCAGTACTTC.

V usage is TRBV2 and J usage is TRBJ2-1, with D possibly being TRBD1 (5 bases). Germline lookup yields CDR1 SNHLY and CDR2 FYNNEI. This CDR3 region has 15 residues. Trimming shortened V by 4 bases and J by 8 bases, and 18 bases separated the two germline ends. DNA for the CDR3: TGTGCCAGCAGTGGGGGCTCCGGCCGGGTGGATGAGCAGTTCTTC. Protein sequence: CASSGGSGRVDEQFF. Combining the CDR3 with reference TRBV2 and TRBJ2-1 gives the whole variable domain EPEVTQTPSHQVTQMGQEVILRCVPISNHLYFYWYRQILGQKVEFLVSFYNNEISEKSEIFDDQFSVERPDGSNFTLKIRSTKLEDSAMYFCASSGGSGRVDEQFFGPGTRLTVL.

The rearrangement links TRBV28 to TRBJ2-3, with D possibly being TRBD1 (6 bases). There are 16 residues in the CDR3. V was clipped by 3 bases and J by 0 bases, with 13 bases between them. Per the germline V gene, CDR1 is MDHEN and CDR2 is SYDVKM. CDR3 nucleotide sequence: TGTGCCAGCAGTTTCCTACAGGGATCTAGCACAGATACGCAGTATTTT. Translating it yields CASSFLQGSSTDTQYF.

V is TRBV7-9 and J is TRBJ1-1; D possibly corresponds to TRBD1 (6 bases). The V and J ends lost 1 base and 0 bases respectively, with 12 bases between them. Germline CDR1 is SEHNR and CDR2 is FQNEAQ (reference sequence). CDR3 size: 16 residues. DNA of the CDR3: TGTGCCAGCAGCTTAGGTCACAGGGACCTGAACACTGAAGCTTTCTTT. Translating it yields CASSLGHRDLNTEAFF.

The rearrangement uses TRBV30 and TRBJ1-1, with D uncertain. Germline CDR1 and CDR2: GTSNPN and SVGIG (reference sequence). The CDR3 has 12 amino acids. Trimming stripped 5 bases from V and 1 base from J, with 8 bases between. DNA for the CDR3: TGTGCCTGGTTTCGAGGGAACACTGAAGCTTTCTTT. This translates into CAWFRGNTEAFF.

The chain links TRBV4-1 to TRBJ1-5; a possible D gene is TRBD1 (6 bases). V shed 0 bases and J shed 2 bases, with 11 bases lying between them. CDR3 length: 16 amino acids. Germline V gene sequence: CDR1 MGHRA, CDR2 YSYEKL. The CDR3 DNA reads TGCGCCAGCAGCCAAGAACGCGGGGGCCGCAATCAGCCCCAGCATTTT. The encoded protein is CASSQERGGRNQPQHF.

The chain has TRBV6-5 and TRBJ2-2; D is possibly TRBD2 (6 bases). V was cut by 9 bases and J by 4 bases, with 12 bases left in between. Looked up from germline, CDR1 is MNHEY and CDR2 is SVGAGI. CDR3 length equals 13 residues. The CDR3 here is CASKGLPTGELFF. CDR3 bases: TGTGCCAGTAAGGGACTTCCCACCGGGGAGCTGTTTTTT.

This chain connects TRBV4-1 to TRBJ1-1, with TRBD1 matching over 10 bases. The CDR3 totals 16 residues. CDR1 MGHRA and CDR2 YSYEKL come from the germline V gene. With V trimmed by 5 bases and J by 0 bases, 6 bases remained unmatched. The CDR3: CASSSRQGALNTEAFF. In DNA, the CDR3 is TGCGCCAGCAGCTCCCGACAGGGGGCTTTGAACACTGAAGCTTTCTTT.

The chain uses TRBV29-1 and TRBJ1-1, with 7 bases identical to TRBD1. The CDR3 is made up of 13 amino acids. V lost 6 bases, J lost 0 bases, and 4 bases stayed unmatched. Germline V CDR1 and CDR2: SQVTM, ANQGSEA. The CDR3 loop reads CSVEGAVNTEAFF. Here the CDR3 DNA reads TGCAGCGTGGAGGGGGCAGTGAACACTGAAGCTTTCTTT. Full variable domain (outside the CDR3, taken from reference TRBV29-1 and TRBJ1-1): SAVISQKPSRDICQRGTSLTIQCQVDSQVTMMFWYRQQPGQSLTLIATANQGSEATYESGFVIDKFPISRPNLTFSTLTVSNMSPEDSSIYLCSVEGAVNTEAFFGQGTRLTVV.

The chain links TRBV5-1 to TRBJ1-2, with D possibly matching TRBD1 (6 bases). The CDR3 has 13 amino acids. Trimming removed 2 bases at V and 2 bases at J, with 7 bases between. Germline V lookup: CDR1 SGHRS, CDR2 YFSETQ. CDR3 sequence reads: CASSFDRNYGYTF. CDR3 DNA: TGCGCCAGCAGCTTTGACAGGAACTATGGCTACACCTTC.

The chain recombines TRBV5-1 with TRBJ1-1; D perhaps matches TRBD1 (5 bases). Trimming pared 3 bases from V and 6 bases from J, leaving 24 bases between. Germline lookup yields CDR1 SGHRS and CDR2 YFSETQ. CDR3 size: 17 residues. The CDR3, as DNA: TGCGCCAGCAGCTCCGGGCACGGGGGTGTTTATTCGGCTGAAGCTTTCTTT. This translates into CASSSGHGGVYSAEAFF. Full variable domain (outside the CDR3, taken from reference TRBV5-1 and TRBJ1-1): KAGVTQTPRYLIKTRGQQVTLSCSPISGHRSVSWYQQTPGQGLQFLFEYFSETQRNKGNFPGRFSGRQFSNSRSEMNVSTLELGDSALYLCASSSGHGGVYSAEAFFGQGTRLTVV.

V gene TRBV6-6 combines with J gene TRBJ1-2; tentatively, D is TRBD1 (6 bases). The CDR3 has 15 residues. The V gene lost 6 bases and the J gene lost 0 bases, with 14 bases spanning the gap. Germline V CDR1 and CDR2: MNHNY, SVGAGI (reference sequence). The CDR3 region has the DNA TGTGCCAGCAGCCCCCGGGACACCTCTAACTATGGCTACACCTTC. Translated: CASSPRDTSNYGYTF.